This T cell receptor beta chain was found in a study of T-cell reconstitution after alpha-beta-depleted transplantation in children. This clonotype has a count of ten or more. Library preparation (for TCRbeta) was performed with unique molecular identifiers. TCRdb ran MiXCR on the PCR reads and lists one entry per CDR3 protein. Of about 270,000 distinct CDR3 sequences in the sample, 9.5% to 10% were seen once. The CDR3 is 15 amino acids. J lost 4 bases, V lost 5 bases, and 6 bases had no gene match. Sequenced material: PBMCs from the stem cell graft donor, taken from the stem cell graft. The rearrangement joins TRBV12-3 or TRBV12-4 to TRBJ2-1, with 9 bases matching TRBD1. The TCR sequence derives from a human donor who donated a stem cell graft to a child with SCID. The CDR3 DNA reads TGTGCCAGCAGTATACAGGGGGCTGTTTACAATGAGCAGTTCTTC. Encoded protein: CASSIQGAVYNEQFF.